This TCR beta chain was obtained from a study of technical replicates of blood from a handful of donors. The germline V gene encodes CDR1 SGHAT and CDR2 FQDESV (reference sequence). This CDR3 spans 16 amino acids. J lost 2 bases, V lost 4 bases, and 8 bases had no gene match. The table came from immunoSEQ multiplex PCR; TCRdb's copy has only in-frame clones and leaves some out. The table shows around 72,000 clones, with about 91% occurring only once. The sequence was obtained from a human donor in good health. The chain recombines TRBV11-1 with TRBJ2-3; 8 nucleotides match TRBD2. The sequencing input was T cells isolated from PBMCs. CDR3 sequence (DNA): TGTGCCAGCAGCTCAAGAAGCGGGAGTACCACAGATACGCAGTATTTT. Protein product: CASSSRSGSTTDTQYF.